This entry lists 27 T cell receptor beta chains sequenced from one sample in a study of blood T cell repertoires in COVID-19. Generated by immunoSEQ multiplex PCR, the TCRdb table keeps only in-frame clones and is missing some. In the table there are about 110,000 clones, around 80% of which are singletons. Material for sequencing was peripheral blood. The receptors stem from a man between 65 and 85 years old with active or convalescent COVID-19.

The chain combines TRBV18 with TRBJ2-1; D perhaps matches TRBD2 (6 bases). V was trimmed by 2 bases and J by 9 bases, leaving 26 bases between them. The CDR3 runs 18 residues. Germline V CDR1 and CDR2: KGHSH, LQKENI. CDR3 region: CASSPGGDQPTLPGEQFF. DNA for the CDR3: TGTGCCAGCTCACCAGGAGGGGACCAGCCTACCTTACCGGGTGAGCAGTTCTTC.

This clone was seen more than once but under ten times. The chain links TRBV7-8 to TRBJ2-7, with TRBD1 identical over 9 bases. Unmatched junction bases numbered 5, after V lost 6 bases and J lost 5 bases. Germline V gene data show CDR1 as SGHVS and CDR2 as FQNEAQ. The CDR3 loop spans 13 amino acids. The CDR3 nucleotides are TGTGCCAGCAGAAAACAGGGGGCGAACGAGCAGTACTTC. It codes for CASRKQGANEQYF.

The rearrangement joins TRBV28 to TRBJ2-7, with TRBD1 matching over 12 bases. The CDR3 totals 15 residues. Trimming cost V 6 bases and J 7 bases; bases outside gene matches: 10. Germline-derived CDR1 and CDR2 are MDHEN and SYDVKM. The CDR3 protein is CASSPLGQGASEQYF. CDR3 sequence (DNA): TGTGCCAGCAGCCCCTTGGGACAGGGGGCCAGTGAGCAGTACTTC.

The V gene is TRBV4-1, the J gene TRBJ1-6; TRBD1 agrees at 8 bases. The CDR3 length is 19 residues. The J segment lost 0 bases and the V segment lost 2 bases, leaving 9 bases of the junction unmatched. Germline loops: CDR1 MGHRA, CDR2 YSYEKL. The CDR3 DNA follows: TGCGCCAGCAGCCAATCCATCGACAGGGGCAGCTCCTATAATTCACCCCTCCACTTT. This sequence encodes CASSQSIDRGSSYNSPLHF.

The chain recombines TRBV7-8 with TRBJ1-2; D gene ambiguous. Germline CDR1 reads SGHVS; CDR2 reads FQNEAQ. This CDR3 is built from 14 residues. The V and J ends lost 2 bases and 4 bases respectively, with 11 bases between them. CDR3 in amino acids: CASSLLSQAYGYTF. DNA for the CDR3: TGTGCCAGCAGCTTATTAAGCCAGGCCTATGGCTACACCTTC.

The rearrangement joins TRBV18 to TRBJ1-1; unclear D gene. The V and J ends lost 3 bases and 4 bases respectively, with 12 bases between them. The CDR3 runs to 14 residues. Germline V lookup: CDR1 KGHSH, CDR2 LQKENI. The CDR3: CASSPAVRGTEAFF. CDR3 in DNA: TGTGCCAGCTCACCCGCGGTAAGAGGCACTGAAGCTTTCTTT.

The V and J genes are TRBV19 and TRBJ1-4; 8 bases line up with TRBD1. This CDR3 region has 15 residues. In germline, CDR1 is LNHDA, CDR2 SQIVND (reference sequence). Trimming took 7 bases from V and 5 from J; bases not matched to a gene: 9. CDR3 residues: CASKIRQGPNEKLFF. The CDR3 nucleotides are TGTGCCAGTAAGATCCGACAGGGGCCGAATGAAAAACTGTTTTTT.

This chain uses TRBV11-2 with TRBJ1-4; 7 positions agree with TRBD1. The germline CDR1 and CDR2 sequences are SGHAT and FQNNGV. V lost 5 bases, J lost 3 bases, and 6 bases stayed unmatched. The CDR3 is 15 amino acids. The CDR3 spells CASSGGGKSNEKLFF. The CDR3 nucleotides are TGTGCCAGCAGCGGAGGGGGCAAGTCTAATGAAAAACTGTTTTTT.

The V and J genes are TRBV27 and TRBJ2-1; 10 nucleotides align to TRBD2. Germline-derived CDR1 and CDR2 are MNHEY and SMNVEV (reference sequence). Trimming cost V 5 bases and J 7 bases; bases outside gene matches: 5. This CDR3 contains 14 residues. The CDR3: CASSPQTSGNEQFF. CDR3 nucleotides: TGTGCCAGCAGTCCCCAGACTAGCGGGAATGAGCAGTTCTTC.

The count of this clone is one. This chain joins TRBV4-2 and TRBJ2-3; D is possibly TRBD1 (5 bases). The CDR3 spans 17 residues. Trimming pared 0 bases from V and 1 base from J, leaving 14 bases between. Germline loops: CDR1 LGHNA, CDR2 YNFKEQ. CDR3 amino acids: CASSQDLIQGGTDTQYF. The CDR3 DNA reads TGTGCCAGCAGCCAAGATTTGATCCAGGGTGGCACAGATACGCAGTATTTT.

The rearrangement joins TRBV6-4 to TRBJ2-5, with D possibly matching TRBD1 (5 bases). The V gene's germline CDR1 is MRHNA and CDR2 SNTAGT. There are 13 residues in the CDR3. Between the trimmed V and J ends, which lost 3 bases and 7 bases, there was a span of 12 bases. The CDR3 DNA reads TGTGCCAGCAGTGAGAAGGCAAGGGGGACCCAGTACTTC. It is translated as CASSEKARGTQYF.

The V call is TRBV5-1, the J call TRBJ2-3; a possible D gene is TRBD2 (6 bases). The CDR3 runs to 15 residues. V lost 3 bases to trimming and J lost 2 bases, with 13 bases between them. The V gene's germline CDR1 is SGHRS and CDR2 YFSETQ. Here the CDR3 DNA reads TGCGCCAGCAGCTCTGGCGGGATTTCCACAGATACGCAGTATTTT. Amino acids: CASSSGGISTDTQYF.

Comment on this clone: A much larger clonotype is one base distant, so this may be a read error. The gene calls are TRBV7-6 and TRBJ2-3, with 12 bases that match TRBD2. This CDR3 has 15 amino acids. Germline trimming cut 2 bases from V and 4 bases from J; bases unmatched to any gene: 1. In germline, CDR1 is SGHVS, CDR2 FNYEAQ. The DNA of the CDR3 is TGTGCCAGCAGCTTACTAGCGGGAGGGCCAGATACGCAGTATTTT. Translating gives CASSLLAGGPDTQYF.

This clone was counted a single time. The chain recombines TRBV14 with TRBJ2-7, with 9 bases that match TRBD1. The CDR3 consists of 18 residues. V lost 0 bases to trimming and J lost 4 bases; unmatched junction nucleotides: 13. Germline V CDR1 and CDR2: SGHDN, FVKESK. The CDR3 sequence: CASSQEATPGQGGYEQYF. The CDR3 DNA is TGTGCCAGCAGCCAAGAAGCGACACCGGGACAGGGAGGTTACGAGCAGTACTTC.

The CDR3 region has the DNA TGTGCCAGCAGTGGAACAGGGGACCGACCGACCTACGAGCAGTACTTC. Its protein is CASSGTGDRPTYEQYF. This chain uses TRBV27 with TRBJ2-7; 7 positions match TRBD1. CDR1 is MNHEY and CDR2 is SMNVEV in the germline V gene (reference sequence). The CDR3 totals 16 residues. The J segment lost 2 bases and the V segment lost 5 bases, leaving 12 bases of the junction unmatched.

This rearrangement joins TRBV6-5 to TRBJ2-1, with 12 bases fitting TRBD2. Germline values: CDR1 MNHEY, CDR2 SVGAGI. The CDR3 has 15 residues. V lost 6 bases and J lost 4; bases outside the gene matches: 4. In DNA, the CDR3 is TGTGCCAGCAGCCACGGACTAGCGGGGTACAATGAGCAGTTCTTC. It codes for CASSHGLAGYNEQFF.

This clone appeared a single time. The CDR3 nucleotides are TGTGCCAGTAGTCGACTTTTAACAGATACGCAGTATTTT. Translation gives CASSRLLTDTQYF. This chain connects TRBV19 to TRBJ2-3; no definite D call. Germline CDR1 reads LNHDA; CDR2 reads SQIVND (reference sequence). The CDR3 length is 13 residues. The V end lost 5 bases, the J end lost 3 bases, and 9 bases lay between the germline ends. Full variable domain (outside the CDR3, taken from reference TRBV19 and TRBJ2-3): DGGITQSPKYLFRKEGQNVTLSCEQNLNHDAMYWYRQDPGQGLRLIYYSQIVNDFQKGDIAEGYSVSREKKESFPLTVTSAQKNPTAFYLCASSRLLTDTQYFGPGTRLTVL.

The chain employs TRBV2 and TRBJ2-1, with TRBD2 as a possible D gene (5 bases). Looked up from germline, CDR1 is SNHLY and CDR2 is FYNNEI. The CDR3 runs to 13 residues. V lost 8 bases, J lost 11 bases, and 19 bases lay in between. The CDR3 region has the DNA TGTGCCAGCGACGGGGATCATACAATGAAGCAGTTCTTC. Translation gives CASDGDHTMKQFF.

The V call is TRBV7-9, the J call TRBJ1-1; possible D gene TRBD1, 5 bases. The germline gives CDR1 SEHNR, CDR2 FQNEAQ (reference sequence). Trimming pared 3 bases from V and 5 bases from J, leaving 10 bases between. The CDR3 spans 13 residues. The DNA of the CDR3 is TGTGCCAGCAGCTTCGCAGGGAAGACTGAAGCTTTCTTT. Residues: CASSFAGKTEAFF.

The chain recombines TRBV6-6 with TRBJ1-3; perhaps TRBD1 as D (6 bases). Between the trimmed V and J ends, which lost 8 bases and 6 bases, there was a span of 14 bases. Germline CDR1 reads MNHNY; CDR2 reads SVGAGI (reference sequence). The CDR3 spans 13 residues. CDR3: CASLGTRENTIYF. CDR3 DNA sequence: TGTGCCAGCCTCGGGACAAGAGAAAACACCATATATTTT.

V and J are TRBV30 and TRBJ2-3; 8 positions match TRBD1. The CDR3 extends over 12 amino acids. V trimming: 2 bases; J trimming: 11 bases; junction bases outside the gene matches: 6. CDR1 and CDR2 from the germline V gene are GTSNPN and SVGIG (reference sequence). The CDR3 loop is CAWSPRDRLQYF. Here the CDR3 DNA reads TGTGCCTGGAGTCCCCGGGACAGGCTGCAGTATTTT.

The chain carries TRBV2 and TRBJ2-5; possible D gene TRBD1, 5 bases. Germline V gives CDR1 SNHLY, CDR2 FYNNEI. V was pared by 3 bases and J by 2 bases, with 13 bases between. CDR3 size: 15 residues. The CDR3: CASSDPLAGQETQYF. The CDR3 DNA follows: TGTGCCAGCAGTGATCCTTTGGCAGGGCAAGAGACCCAGTACTTC.

The chain recombines TRBV6-2 or TRBV6-3 with TRBJ1-5; a possible D gene is TRBD1 (6 bases). The germline V gene has CDR1 MNHEY and CDR2 SVGEGT. This CDR3 spans 14 amino acids. Deletions cut 4 bases from V and 3 bases from J, with 10 bases between. DNA for the CDR3: TGTGCCAGCAGTTCAAGACAGGACAATCAGCCCCAGCATTTT. Encoded protein: CASSSRQDNQPQHF.

The DNA of the CDR3 is TGCGCCAGCAGCTTGGGTACGGCAGAGGCACTCAATGAGCAGTTCTTC. It encodes CASSLGTAEALNEQFF. V and J are TRBV5-1 and TRBJ2-1; D unclear. Trimming took 0 bases from V and 6 from J, leaving 16 bases between them. The CDR3 loop spans 16 amino acids. Germline lookup yields CDR1 SGHRS and CDR2 YFSETQ.

CDR3: CASSEGRGASTEAFF. In DNA, the CDR3 is TGCGCCAGCAGTGAGGGGCGGGGAGCGAGCACTGAAGCTTTCTTT. The chain combines TRBV10-1 with TRBJ1-1; D not certain. The CDR3 length is 15 residues. Trimming removed 2 bases from V and 4 bases from J, with 14 bases in between. CDR1 is WNHNN, CDR2 SYGVQD, per germline (reference sequence).

J is TRBJ2-3 and V is TRBV5-1; TRBD2 agrees at 8 bases. This CDR3 contains 14 residues. The J segment lost 3 bases and the V segment lost 3 bases, leaving 3 bases of the junction unmatched. CDR1 and CDR2 (germline): SGHRS, YFSETQ. The CDR3 DNA reads as TGCGCCAGCAGCTCGGGACTAGTGACAGATACGCAGTATTTT. Protein: CASSSGLVTDTQYF.

The gene calls are TRBV6-2 or TRBV6-3 and TRBJ2-2, with D tentatively TRBD2 (6 bases). Trimming removed 5 bases from V and 4 bases from J, with 17 bases in between. CDR1 and CDR2 (germline): MNHEY, SVGEGT. CDR3 length equals 16 residues. CDR3 coding DNA: TGTGCCAGCAGTGGAGGGTTCGGAGGCGGCACCGGGGAGCTGTTTTTT. The encoded protein is CASSGGFGGGTGELFF.